This TCR beta chain emerged from a study of T cell responses to AZD1222 COVID-19 vaccine. Overall study results and limits: The repertoires were collected only after the peak T cell response.

Repertoires were generated with immunoSEQ multiplex PCR, while TCRdb's copy carries only in-frame clones and drops some. The profile shows tens of thousands of clones, around 90% of them singletons. Comments on this clone: Its antigen is as yet unknown.

This TCR was recovered from an adult who received the AZD1222 COVID-19 vaccine. The source material was peripheral blood, sampled 28 days after the second AZD1222 dose.

In nucleotides, the CDR3 is TGTGCCAGCAGCTTGCCAGGGGGCGAGGACACTGAAGCTTTCTTT. It translates to CASSLPGGEDTEAFF. The chain combines TRBV5-6 with TRBJ1-1, with TRBD1 matching over 8 bases. Germline loops: CDR1 SGHDT, CDR2 YYEEEE. The CDR3 loop spans 15 amino acids. Losses at the gene ends were 1 base for V and 3 bases for J; bases not matched to a gene: 5.